The source of this T cell receptor beta chain is a study of blood T cell repertoires in COVID-19. Whole-study context: Donors in the United States, Italy and Spain gave samples during acute or convalescent COVID-19. T cells, B-cell-depleted T cells, or PBMCs provided the cDNA or gDNA that served as material.

Under the authors' procedure: Estimates of nucleated cell counts were drawn from the amplification of reference gene primers. The protocol was immunoSEQ multiplex PCR, while the TCRdb copy is restricted to in-frame clones and leaves out a portion. For V, J and clone size, that table is used; D and trimming come from the DNA. The profile shows 150,000 or so clones, roughly nine tenths of them singletons. Trimming cost V 1 base and J 5 bases, with 11 bases left between them. From germline, CDR1 is SGHTA and CDR2 FQGNSA. CDR3 size: 15 residues. Sequenced: peripheral blood. This chain uses TRBV7-2 with TRBJ2-2; D perhaps matches TRBD2 (5 bases). The receptor was isolated from a man aged 50 to 60 with acute or convalescent COVID-19. The chain's CDR3 is CASSLGFRGTGELFF. The CDR3 DNA is TGTGCCAGCAGCTTAGGGTTTCGGGGAACCGGGGAGCTGTTTTTT. The full variable domain, with the rest looked up from reference TRBV7-2 and TRBJ2-2, is GAGVSQSPSNKVTEKGKDVELRCDPISGHTALYWYRQSLGQGLEFLIYFQGNSAPDKSGLPSDRFSAERTGGSVSTLTIQRTQQEDSAVYLCASSLGFRGTGELFFGEGSRLTVL.